The T cell receptor beta chain under discussion was sequenced for a study of cytomegalovirus exposure and HLA in healthy donors. Background on the study: In an early release, HLA-typed donors contributed approximately 80 million unique TCR sequences.

PCR amplification relied on 60 Vbeta primers (plus 13 Jbeta primers). Here immunoSEQ multiplex PCR was the method, and the copy in TCRdb shows in-frame clones only, minus some. Of approximately 170,000 clones in the sample, 85% were seen once. Study-level points and caveats: Most subjects' HLA-A and HLA-B alleles were reportedly predicted from TCR beta sequences.

Comments on this clone: Its cognate antigen is unknown.

V lost 2 bases and J 4 bases, leaving 15 bases between the germline ends. The CDR3 contains 17 residues. The germline CDR1 and CDR2 sequences are LNHNV and YYDKDF (reference sequence). The sequence was obtained from a boy between 2 and 10 years old in good health and CMV-seronegative. V gene TRBV15 combines with J gene TRBJ2-6; possible D gene TRBD1, 6 bases. The specimen sequenced was PBMCs. CDR3 nucleotide sequence: TGTGCCACCAGCAGATCCCCACAGGGCAAAGGGGCCAACGTCCTGACTTTC. Amino acid sequence: CATSRSPQGKGANVLTF.